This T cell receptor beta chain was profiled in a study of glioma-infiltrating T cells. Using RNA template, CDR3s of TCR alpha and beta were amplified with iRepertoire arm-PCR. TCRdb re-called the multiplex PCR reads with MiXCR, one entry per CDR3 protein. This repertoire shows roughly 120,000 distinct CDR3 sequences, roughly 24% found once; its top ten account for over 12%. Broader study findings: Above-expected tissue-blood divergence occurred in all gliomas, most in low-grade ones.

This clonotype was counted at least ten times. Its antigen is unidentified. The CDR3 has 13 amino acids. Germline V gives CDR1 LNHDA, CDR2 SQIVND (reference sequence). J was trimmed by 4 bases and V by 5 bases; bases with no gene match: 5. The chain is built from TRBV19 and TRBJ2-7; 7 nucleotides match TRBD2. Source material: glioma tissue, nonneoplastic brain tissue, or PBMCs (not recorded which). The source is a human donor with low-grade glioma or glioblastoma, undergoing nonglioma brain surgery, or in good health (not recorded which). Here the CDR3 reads CASSPSGGYEQYF. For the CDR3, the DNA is TGTGCCAGTAGTCCGTCGGGGGGATACGAGCAGTACTTC.